These 22 T cell receptor beta chains came from one sample sequenced in a study of blood T cell repertoires in COVID-19. Profiled with immunoSEQ multiplex PCR; TCRdb holds only in-frame clones, not every one. The sample lists approximately 200,000 clones, 80% occurring once. The sequenced sample consisted of peripheral blood. The receptors were sampled from a human donor in a cohort sampled during active COVID-19.

The chain links TRBV5-1 to TRBJ2-3, with TRBD2 as a possible D gene (5 bases). Per germline, CDR1 SGHRS and CDR2 YFSETQ. This CDR3 spans 15 amino acids. V gave up 0 bases and J gave up 1 base, with 9 bases separating them. This chain's CDR3 is CASSLEGDGTDTQYF. The CDR3 nucleotides are TGCGCCAGCAGCTTGGAGGGAGATGGCACAGATACGCAGTATTTT. The full variable domain, with the rest looked up from reference TRBV5-1 and TRBJ2-3, is KAGVTQTPRYLIKTRGQQVTLSCSPISGHRSVSWYQQTPGQGLQFLFEYFSETQRNKGNFPGRFSGRQFSNSRSEMNVSTLELGDSALYLCASSLEGDGTDTQYFGPGTRLTVL.

This clone appeared a few times. The J gene is TRBJ1-1, the V gene TRBV12-2; no DNA check was done on the table's D call, TRBD1. TRBV12-2 is listed as a pseudogene. The CDR3 is 18 amino acids. CDR3: CASRLLTWTGGMDTEAFF. CDR3 sequence (DNA): TGTGCAAGTCGCTTACTAACTTGGACAGGGGGCATGGACACTGAAGCTTTCTTT.

This clone was seen once. Written as DNA, the CDR3 is TGTGCCAGCAGCTTGGGACTAGCGGGCTCCAACATTCAGTACTTC. This translates into CASSLGLAGSNIQYF. This sequence joins TRBV5-8 and TRBJ2-4, with 10 bases lining up with TRBD2. Per germline, CDR1 SGHTS and CDR2 YDEGEE. With V trimmed by 0 bases and J by 7 bases, 4 bases remained unmatched. This CDR3 comprises 15 residues.

The rearrangement uses TRBV15 and TRBJ2-5, with D hard to call. Germline V gives CDR1 LNHNV, CDR2 YYDKDF (reference sequence). This CDR3 has 13 amino acids. With 0 bases removed from V and 5 bases from J, the gap between germline ends came to 7 bases. The CDR3 region is CATSRDLGETQYF. CDR3 DNA sequence: TGTGCCACCAGCAGAGATCTCGGTGAGACCCAGTACTTC.

This clone was counted a few times. The chain employs TRBV27 and TRBJ2-7; 11 bases are a match to TRBD2. The CDR3 loop spans 15 amino acids. V trimming: 5 bases; J trimming: 2 bases; junction bases outside the gene matches: 5. CDR1 MNHEY and CDR2 SMNVEV come from the germline V gene (reference sequence). The CDR3 reads CASSTTSGSTYEQYF. The CDR3 DNA is TGTGCCAGCAGTACAACTAGCGGGAGCACCTACGAGCAGTACTTC.

The chain uses TRBV6-2 or TRBV6-3 and TRBJ2-6, with TRBD2 matching over 14 bases. The CDR3 has 17 amino acids. After removal of 5 bases from V and 4 bases from J, the junction contained 4 bases not matched to a gene. Looked up from germline, CDR1 is MNHEY and CDR2 is SVGEGT. The CDR3 sequence is CASSVTSGRAGANVLTF. CDR3 DNA sequence: TGTGCCAGCAGTGTGACTAGCGGGAGGGCCGGGGCCAACGTCCTGACTTTC.

This clone was observed once. The gene calls are TRBV19 and TRBJ1-2; 7 bases are a match to TRBD1. The CDR3 runs 13 residues. CDR1 is LNHDA, CDR2 SQIVND, per germline (reference sequence). Trimming removed 4 bases from V and 8 bases from J; junction bases left unmatched: 7. CDR3 sequence reads: CASSTRQGSGYTF. CDR3 in DNA: TGTGCCAGTAGTACCCGACAGGGCAGCGGCTACACCTTC.

This sequence joins TRBV6-4 and TRBJ2-6, with TRBD1 as a possible D gene (5 bases). CDR3 length: 12 amino acids. Germline CDR1 and CDR2: MRHNA and SNTAGT. V gave up 6 bases and J gave up 11 bases, with 11 bases separating them. The CDR3 nucleotides read TGTGCCAGCAGGGGGCCCTCGGACGTCCTGACTTTC. As protein: CASRGPSDVLTF.

As DNA, the CDR3 is TGTGCCAGCAGTTTCACCAACAGGGGGCCTAATTCACCCCTCCACTTT. This encodes CASSFTNRGPNSPLHF. The chain is built from TRBV6-5 and TRBJ1-6; TRBD1 aligns across 9 bases. V was pared by 4 bases and J by 6 bases, with 7 bases of the junction left unmatched. Germline V gene data show CDR1 as MNHEY and CDR2 as SVGAGI. This CDR3 region has 16 residues.

This chain uses TRBV5-1 with TRBJ2-7; 7 nucleotides match TRBD1. Germline V CDR1 and CDR2: SGHRS, YFSETQ. The CDR3 covers 16 residues. V lost 0 bases to trimming and J lost 3 bases; unmatched junction nucleotides: 9. CDR3 bases: TGCGCCAGCAGCTTGGCCCCGGCAGGGGGATTCTACGAGCAGTACTTC. Its protein product is CASSLAPAGGFYEQYF.

V usage is TRBV11-2 and J usage is TRBJ2-1; 11 positions match TRBD2. Germline assignment: CDR1 SGHAT and CDR2 FQNNGV. CDR3 length: 14 residues. V shed 3 bases and J 7 bases; nucleotides not matched to a gene: 2. The CDR3 DNA follows: TGTGCCAGCAGCTTCACTAGCGGGAGTAATGAGCAGTTCTTC. Its translation: CASSFTSGSNEQFF.

This chain joins TRBV5-1 and TRBJ2-1; 7 nucleotides line up with TRBD1. The CDR3 totals 13 residues. Germline V gives CDR1 SGHRS, CDR2 YFSETQ. V was clipped by 3 bases and J by 9 bases; unmatched bases: 6. The CDR3 here is CASSSQGEGEQFF. CDR3 nucleotides: TGCGCCAGCAGCTCCCAGGGGGAAGGTGAGCAGTTCTTC. The full variable domain, with the rest looked up from reference TRBV5-1 and TRBJ2-1, is KAGVTQTPRYLIKTRGQQVTLSCSPISGHRSVSWYQQTPGQGLQFLFEYFSETQRNKGNFPGRFSGRQFSNSRSEMNVSTLELGDSALYLCASSSQGEGEQFFGPGTRLTVL.

The chain is built from TRBV16 and TRBJ1-1, with 7 bases that match TRBD1. V was clipped by 4 bases and J by 8 bases; unmatched bases: 4. Germline values: CDR1 KGHSY, CDR2 FQNENV. The CDR3 extends over 12 amino acids. The CDR3: CASSPEGAEAFF. The CDR3 DNA sequence: TGTGCCAGCAGCCCTGAGGGGGCGGAAGCTTTCTTT.

The V and J genes are TRBV24-1 and TRBJ2-5; 8 nucleotides match TRBD1. Germline CDR1 is KGHDR and CDR2 is SFDVKD. The junction had 0 bases not matched to a gene; V was cut back by 0 bases and J by 1 base. The CDR3 extends over 15 amino acids. The CDR3 here is CATSDLQGAQETQYF. CDR3 nucleotide sequence: TGTGCCACCAGTGATTTGCAGGGGGCCCAAGAGACCCAGTACTTC.

The chain links TRBV7-9 to TRBJ2-3, with 10 bases aligning to TRBD2. Germline V gene lookup returns CDR1 SEHNR and CDR2 FQNEAQ (reference sequence). The CDR3 length is 18 residues. J was trimmed by 5 bases and V by 5 bases; bases with no gene match: 16. The CDR3 DNA follows: TGTGCCAGCAGCCACCCTAGCGGGAGAGTTAGGGTGGTAGATACGCAGTATTTT. Translated: CASSHPSGRVRVVDTQYF.

This clone occurred a few times. The same CDR3 also results from other DNA sequences found in this sample. The rearrangement uses TRBV30 and TRBJ1-2, with D unclear. The CDR3 has 13 amino acids. CDR1 and CDR2 from the germline V gene are GTSNPN and SVGIG (reference sequence). Trimming shortened V by 0 bases and J by 2 bases, and 7 bases separated the two germline ends. In DNA form, the CDR3 reads TGTGCCTGGAGTGTCGGGGTAAACTATGGCTACACCTTC. Its protein is CAWSVGVNYGYTF.

The table lists this clone with a count of one. The chain is built from TRBV9 and TRBJ2-7, with D perhaps TRBD2 (5 bases). The CDR3 runs 15 residues. Per the germline V gene, CDR1 is SGDLS and CDR2 is YYNGEE. The germline V and J ends were trimmed by 0 bases and 0 bases, with 10 bases remaining between them. CDR3 residues: CASSVAYGGSYEQYF. In DNA, the CDR3 is TGTGCCAGCAGCGTAGCTTACGGAGGCTCCTACGAGCAGTACTTC.

This chain uses TRBV28 with TRBJ1-2; TRBD1 agrees at 9 bases. The CDR3 runs to 13 residues. Per germline, CDR1 MDHEN and CDR2 SYDVKM. Trimming at V came to 8 bases and at J to 0 bases, leaving 1 base not matched to a gene. CDR3 nucleotides: TGTGCCAGCGGGGACAGGGCTAACTATGGCTACACCTTC. Residues: CASGDRANYGYTF.

This chain connects TRBV5-1 to TRBJ2-5; TRBD1 agrees at 9 bases. Germline assignment: CDR1 SGHRS and CDR2 YFSETQ. Losses at the gene ends were 3 bases for V and 4 bases for J; bases not matched to a gene: 7. The CDR3 runs to 15 residues. This chain's CDR3 is CASSSGQGGLETQYF. For the CDR3, the DNA is TGCGCCAGCAGCTCGGGACAGGGAGGCTTAGAGACCCAGTACTTC.

Worth noting for this clone: This sample includes further DNA sequences coding for the same CDR3. The gene calls are TRBV18 and TRBJ2-5; maybe TRBD1 (5 bases). This CDR3 region has 13 residues. Germline CDR1 reads KGHSH; CDR2 reads LQKENI. V lost 3 bases, J lost 2 bases, and 7 bases lay in between. CDR3 protein: CASSPGLQETQYF. The CDR3 nucleotides read TGTGCCAGCTCACCGGGGCTTCAAGAGACCCAGTACTTC. Looking up the rest from reference TRBV18 and TRBJ2-5 gives the full variable domain: NAGVMQNPRHLVRRRGQEARLRCSPMKGHSHVYWYRQLPEEGLKFMVYLQKENIIDESGMPKERFSAEFPKEGPSILRIQQVVRGDSAAYFCASSPGLQETQYFGPGTRLLVL.

The chain recombines TRBV24-1 with TRBJ2-2, with TRBD1 as a possible D gene (5 bases). The V gene's germline CDR1 is KGHDR and CDR2 SFDVKD. This CDR3 is built from 14 residues. V was clipped by 0 bases and J by 4 bases, with 5 bases between them. Here the CDR3 DNA reads TGTGCCACCAGTGATTTGACAGGCACCGGGGAGCTGTTTTTT. Translating it yields CATSDLTGTGELFF.

This chain links TRBV24-1 with TRBJ2-7; TRBD2 agrees at 7 bases. Germline-derived CDR1 and CDR2 are KGHDR and SFDVKD. After removal of 3 bases from V and 0 bases from J, the junction contained 4 bases not matched to a gene. The CDR3 is 15 amino acids. The CDR3 DNA follows: TGTGCCACCAGTGATGGGCTAGCGGACTCCTACGAGCAGTACTTC. Encoded protein: CATSDGLADSYEQYF.